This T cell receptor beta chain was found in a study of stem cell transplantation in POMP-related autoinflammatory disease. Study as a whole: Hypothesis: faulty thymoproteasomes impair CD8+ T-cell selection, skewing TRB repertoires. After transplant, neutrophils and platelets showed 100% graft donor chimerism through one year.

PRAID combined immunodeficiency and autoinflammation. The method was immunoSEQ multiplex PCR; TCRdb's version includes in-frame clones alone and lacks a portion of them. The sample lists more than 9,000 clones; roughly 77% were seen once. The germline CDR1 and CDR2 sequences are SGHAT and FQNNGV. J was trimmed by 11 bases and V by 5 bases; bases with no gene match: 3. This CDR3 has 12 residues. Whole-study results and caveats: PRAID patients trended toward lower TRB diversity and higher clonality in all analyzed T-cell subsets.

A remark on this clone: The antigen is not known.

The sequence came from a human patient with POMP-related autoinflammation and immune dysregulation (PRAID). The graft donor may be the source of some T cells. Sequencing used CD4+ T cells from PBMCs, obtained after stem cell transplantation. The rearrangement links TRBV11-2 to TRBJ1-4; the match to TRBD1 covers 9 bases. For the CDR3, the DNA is TGTGCCAGCAGCCCCGACAGGGGGAAACTGTTTTTT. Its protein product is CASSPDRGKLFF.